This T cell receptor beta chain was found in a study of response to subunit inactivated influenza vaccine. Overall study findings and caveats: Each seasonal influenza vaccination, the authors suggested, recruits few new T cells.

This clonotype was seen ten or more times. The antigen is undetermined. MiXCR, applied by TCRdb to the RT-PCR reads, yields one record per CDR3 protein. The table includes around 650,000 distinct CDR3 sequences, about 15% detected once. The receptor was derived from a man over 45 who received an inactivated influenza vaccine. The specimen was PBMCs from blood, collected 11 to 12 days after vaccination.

The CDR3 region has the DNA TGTGCCAGCAGCCCAAAGTGGGGGCCTGGGGGGACTAGCGGTACTTCCTACAATGAGCAGTTCTTC. Residues: CASSPKWGPGGTSGTSYNEQFF. The gene calls are TRBV4-2 and TRBJ2-1, with 11 bases identical to TRBD2. The CDR3 contains 22 residues. The germline V gene has CDR1 LGHNA and CDR2 YNFKEQ. V was pared by 4 bases and J by 1 base, with 21 bases of the junction left unmatched.